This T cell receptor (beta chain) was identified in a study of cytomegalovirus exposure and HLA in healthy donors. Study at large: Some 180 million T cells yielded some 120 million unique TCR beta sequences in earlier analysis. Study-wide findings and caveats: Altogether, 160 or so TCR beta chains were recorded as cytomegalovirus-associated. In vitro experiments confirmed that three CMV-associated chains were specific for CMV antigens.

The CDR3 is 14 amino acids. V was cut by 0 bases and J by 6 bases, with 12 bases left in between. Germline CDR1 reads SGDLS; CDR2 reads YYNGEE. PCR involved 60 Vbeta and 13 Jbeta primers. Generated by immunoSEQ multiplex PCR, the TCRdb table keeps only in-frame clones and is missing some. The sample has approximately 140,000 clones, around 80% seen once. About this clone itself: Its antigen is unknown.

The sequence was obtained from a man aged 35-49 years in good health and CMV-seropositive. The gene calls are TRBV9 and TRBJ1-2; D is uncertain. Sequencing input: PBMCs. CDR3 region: CASSVGMEGHGYTF. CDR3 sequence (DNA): TGTGCCAGCAGCGTAGGGATGGAGGGTCATGGCTACACCTTC.